The entry below gives a single T cell receptor beta chain sequence along with its context. Its specificity is not known. The data derive from a study of OX40 agonist ivuxolimab in advanced cancers. Study-level findings and limits: Specificity for antigen went undetermined in the expanded peripheral T cells.

The CDR3 runs 13 residues. Germline assignment: CDR1 GTSNPN and CDR2 SVGIG (reference sequence). The J segment lost 7 bases and the V segment lost 2 bases, leaving 6 bases of the junction unmatched. Assay: immunoSEQ multiplex PCR; the TCRdb copy retains only in-frame clones and omits some. The data show under 70,000 clones, with roughly 84% seen just once and 2% held by the top ten. The source of this sequence is an adult with an advanced solid tumor such as melanoma, head and neck, liver or kidney cancer. The genes are TRBV30 and TRBJ2-7, with TRBD1 identical over 9 bases. The sequences come from CD4+ or CD8+ T cells sorted from blood, collected in a trial of the OX40 agonist ivuxolimab. As DNA, the CDR3 is TGTGCCTGGAGTCACAGGGGGCTGGGGGAGCAGTACTTC. It codes for CAWSHRGLGEQYF.